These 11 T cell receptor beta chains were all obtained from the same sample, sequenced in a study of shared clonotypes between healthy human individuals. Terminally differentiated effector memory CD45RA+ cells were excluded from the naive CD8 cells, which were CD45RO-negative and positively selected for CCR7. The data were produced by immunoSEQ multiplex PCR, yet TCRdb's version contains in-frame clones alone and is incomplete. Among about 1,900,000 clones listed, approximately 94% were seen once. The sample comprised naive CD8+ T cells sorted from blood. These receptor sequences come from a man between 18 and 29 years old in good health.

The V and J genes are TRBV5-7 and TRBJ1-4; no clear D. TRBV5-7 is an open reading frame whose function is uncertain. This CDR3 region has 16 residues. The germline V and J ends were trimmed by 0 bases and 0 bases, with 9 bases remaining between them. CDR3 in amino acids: CASSLAVPATNEKLFF. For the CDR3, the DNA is TGTGCCAGCAGCTTGGCCGTTCCGGCAACTAATGAAAAACTGTTTTTT.

The CDR3 sequence: CASSIGQAAYEQYF. DNA of the CDR3: TGTGCCAGCAGTATAGGACAGGCCGCCTACGAGCAGTACTTC. V gene TRBV27 combines with J gene TRBJ2-7; 7 nucleotides agree with TRBD1. This CDR3 has 14 residues. V dropped 5 bases and J dropped 2; count of bases not matched to a gene: 6. Germline V gives CDR1 MNHEY, CDR2 SMNVEV (reference sequence).

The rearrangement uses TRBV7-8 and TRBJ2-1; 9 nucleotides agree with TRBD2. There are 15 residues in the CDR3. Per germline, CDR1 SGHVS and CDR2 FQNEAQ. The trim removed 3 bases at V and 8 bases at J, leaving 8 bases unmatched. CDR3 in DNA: TGTGCCAGCAGCTTCCTAGCGGGATGGGATTATGAGCAGTTCTTC. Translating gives CASSFLAGWDYEQFF. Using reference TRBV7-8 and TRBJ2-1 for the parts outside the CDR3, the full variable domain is GAGVSQSPRYKVAKRGQDVALRCDPISGHVSLFWYQQALGQGPEFLTYFQNEAQLDKSGLPSDRFFAERPEGSVSTLKIQRTQQEDSAVYLCASSFLAGWDYEQFFGPGTRLTVL.

CDR3 nucleotide sequence: TGCGCCAGCAGCCTAACACCCGGGACTGGAGTTAGCACAGATACGCAGTATTTT. It translates to CASSLTPGTGVSTDTQYF. V and J are TRBV4-1 and TRBJ2-3, with D perhaps matching TRBD2 (6 bases). Germline assignment: CDR1 MGHRA and CDR2 YSYEKL. V lost 4 bases to trimming and J lost 0 bases, with 20 bases between them. This CDR3 has 18 amino acids.

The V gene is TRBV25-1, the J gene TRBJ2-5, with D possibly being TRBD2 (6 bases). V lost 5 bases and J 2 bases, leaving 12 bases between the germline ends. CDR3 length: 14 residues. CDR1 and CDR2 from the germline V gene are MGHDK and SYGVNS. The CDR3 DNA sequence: TGTGCCAGCAGTCTGGCGGGAACTCAAGAGACCCAGTACTTC. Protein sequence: CASSLAGTQETQYF.

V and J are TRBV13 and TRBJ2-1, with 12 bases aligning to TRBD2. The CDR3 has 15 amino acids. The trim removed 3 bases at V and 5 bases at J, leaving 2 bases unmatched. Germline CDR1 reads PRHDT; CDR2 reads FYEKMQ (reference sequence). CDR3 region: CASSFLAGGNNEQFF. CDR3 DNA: TGTGCCAGCAGCTTCCTAGCGGGAGGGAACAATGAGCAGTTCTTC.

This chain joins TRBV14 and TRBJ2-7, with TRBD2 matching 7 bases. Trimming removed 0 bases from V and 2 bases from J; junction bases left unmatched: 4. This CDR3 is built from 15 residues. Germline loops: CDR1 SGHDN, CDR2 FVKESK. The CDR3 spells CASSQEDGLAYEQYF. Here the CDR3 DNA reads TGTGCCAGCAGCCAAGAGGATGGACTAGCCTACGAGCAGTACTTC.

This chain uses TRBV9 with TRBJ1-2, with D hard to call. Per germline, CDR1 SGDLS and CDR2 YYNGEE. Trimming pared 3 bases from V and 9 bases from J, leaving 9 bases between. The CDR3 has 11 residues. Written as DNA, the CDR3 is TGTGCCAGCAGCGGAGACCTGCGCTACACCTTC. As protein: CASSGDLRYTF.

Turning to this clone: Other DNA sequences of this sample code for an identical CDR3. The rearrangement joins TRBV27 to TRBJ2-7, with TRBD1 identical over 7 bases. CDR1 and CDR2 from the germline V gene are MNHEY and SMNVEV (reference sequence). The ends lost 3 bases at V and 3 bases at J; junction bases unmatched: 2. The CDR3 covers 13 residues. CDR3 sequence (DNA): TGTGCCAGCAGTTTCCGGGACAGCTACGAGCAGTACTTC. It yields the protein CASSFRDSYEQYF.

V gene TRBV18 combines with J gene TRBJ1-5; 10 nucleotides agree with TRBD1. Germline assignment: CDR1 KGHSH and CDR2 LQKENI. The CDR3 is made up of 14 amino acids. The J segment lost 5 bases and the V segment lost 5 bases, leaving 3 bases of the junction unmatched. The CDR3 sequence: CASSGQGVDQPQHF. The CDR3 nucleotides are TGTGCCAGCTCAGGACAGGGGGTTGATCAGCCCCAGCATTTT.

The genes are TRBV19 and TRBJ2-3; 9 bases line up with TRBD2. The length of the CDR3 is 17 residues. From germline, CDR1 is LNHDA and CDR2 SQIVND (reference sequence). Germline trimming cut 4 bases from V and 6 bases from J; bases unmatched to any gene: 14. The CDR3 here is CASSTVIAGDEADTQYF. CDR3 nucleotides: TGTGCCAGTAGTACGGTCATAGCGGGAGATGAGGCTGATACGCAGTATTTT. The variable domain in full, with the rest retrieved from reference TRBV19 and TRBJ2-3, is DGGITQSPKYLFRKEGQNVTLSCEQNLNHDAMYWYRQDPGQGLRLIYYSQIVNDFQKGDIAEGYSVSREKKESFPLTVTSAQKNPTAFYLCASSTVIAGDEADTQYFGPGTRLTVL.